One and the same sample provided the 11 T cell receptor beta chains below, sequenced in a study of tumor-infiltrating lymphocytes in primary liver carcinoma. Co-extraction of both nucleic acids (RNA and DNA) used about 19-33 mg of unsorted bulk tissue. The researchers produced TCR beta cDNA from 500 to 550 ng total RNA with a constant-region primer. Construction of TCR beta libraries relied on three successive nested multiplex PCR rounds employing slightly modified ARM-PCR. Rounds one and two of PCR, each of around 11 cycles, were primed with TRBV1-TRBV30 forward primers and a C-beta reverse primer. TCRdb processed the multiplex PCR reads anew with MiXCR; each CDR3 protein has one entry. The sample records about 100,000 distinct CDR3 sequences, about 70% being singletons. The sample consisted of tumor-adjacent normal liver tissue. All receptors derive from a man in his forties or fifties with primary liver carcinoma and hepatitis B virus infection.

V gene TRBV28 combines with J gene TRBJ2-5; 9 bases align to TRBD2. CDR1 and CDR2 (germline): MDHEN, SYDVKM. V was clipped by 5 bases and J by 0 bases; unmatched bases: 7. The CDR3 loop spans 16 amino acids. CDR3 sequence: CASSTRLAADQETQYF. In DNA form, the CDR3 reads TGTGCCAGCAGTACTCGACTAGCGGCGGACCAAGAGACCCAGTACTTC. Together with reference TRBV28 and TRBJ2-5, the CDR3 gives the full variable domain: DVKVTQSSRYLVKRTGEKVFLECVQDMDHENMFWYRQDPGLGLRLIYFSYDVKMKEKGDIPEGYSVSREKKERFSLILESASTNQTSMYLCASSTRLAADQETQYFGPGTRLLVL.

For this clonotype: At one end, the junction sequence differs from germline, possibly due to a read error. The gene calls are TRBV4-1 and TRBJ1-2, with D unresolved. This CDR3 is built from 15 residues. Germline V gene lookup returns CDR1 MGHRA and CDR2 YSYEKL. The CDR3 bases are TGCGCCAGCAGCCAAGAAGTCGGAACAAACTATGGCTGCACCTTC. As protein: CASSQEVGTNYGCTF.

This clonotype was counted a few times. A read error may be the cause here, since a much bigger clone is one base away. The chain is built from TRBV29-1 and TRBJ2-7; TRBD1 matches at 10 bases. Germline V CDR1 and CDR2: SQVTM, ANQGSEA. The CDR3 runs to 16 residues. V shed 4 bases, J shed 6 bases, and the junction held 15 bases outside the gene matches. CDR3: CSVAQTPETGGVEQYF. DNA for the CDR3: TGCAGCGTTGCCCAGACGCCCGAGACAGGGGGCGTCGAGCAGTACTTC.

On this clonotype itself: This may be a read error, as it is one base from a much larger clone. CDR3 nucleotide sequence: TGTGCCAGCACCCTGGGTTGGCGGGGCACTTCCTACGAGCAGTACTTC. It codes for CASTLGWRGTSYEQYF. The chain recombines TRBV5-5 with TRBJ2-7; D might be TRBD2 (6 bases). CDR1 is SGHKS, CDR2 YYEKEE, per germline (reference sequence). With 6 bases removed from V and 1 base from J, the gap between germline ends came to 20 bases. The CDR3 runs to 16 residues.

In this sample, this clonotype is medium-sized. The rearrangement links TRBV11-2 to TRBJ2-3; D perhaps matches TRBD2 (6 bases). Germline CDR1 reads SGHAT; CDR2 reads FQNNGV. This CDR3 region has 15 residues. Trimming pared 1 base from V and 4 bases from J, leaving 12 bases between. CDR3 coding DNA: TGTGCCAGCAGCTTAGGATTGGGGGGTTCAGATACGCAGTATTTT. Residues: CASSLGLGGSDTQYF.

As to this clonotype: A much larger clone differs by one base, so this may be a read error. The chain links TRBV5-4 to TRBJ2-7; D might be TRBD2 (6 bases). The CDR3 has 13 amino acids. Germline loops: CDR1 SGHNT, CDR2 YYREEE (reference sequence). V lost 4 bases and J 7 bases, leaving 15 bases between the germline ends. The CDR3 region is CASSPKAGWEQYF. CDR3 nucleotides: TGTGCCAGCAGCCCCAAAGCGGGCTGGGAGCAGTACTTC.

About this clonotype itself: Possible read error: a much larger clone is one base away. The gene calls are TRBV4-2 and TRBJ2-7, with TRBD2 as a possible D gene (6 bases). CDR3 length: 15 amino acids. Trimming took off 0 bases at V and 0 bases at J, with 9 bases between the two ends. The germline gives CDR1 LGHNA, CDR2 YNFKEQ. The CDR3 loop is CASSQEVEGSYEQYF. The CDR3 DNA sequence: TGTGCCAGCAGCCAAGAAGTGGAGGGCTCCTACGAGCAGTACTTC.

Concerning this clonotype: A much bigger clone sits one base away, suggesting this may be a read error. This chain links TRBV14 with TRBJ1-6, with D possibly TRBD1 on 6 matching bases. The CDR3 length is 16 residues. Germline V CDR1 and CDR2: SGHDN, FVKESK. CDR3 residues: CVSSQMDRAYNSPLHF. DNA of the CDR3: TGTGTCAGCAGCCAGATGGACAGAGCGTATAATTCACCCCTCCACTTT.

As concerns this clonotype: This may be a read error: a much more frequent sequence differs by one nucleotide. The chain combines TRBV6-5 with TRBJ2-4; 12 bases are a match to TRBD2. The germline V gene has CDR1 MNHEY and CDR2 SVGAGI. Trimming removed 8 bases from V and 15 bases from J; junction bases left unmatched: 11. CDR3 size: 13 residues. The CDR3 sequence: CASGSGTSGFWYF. The CDR3 region has the DNA TGTGCCAGCGGATCCGGGACTAGCGGGTTTTGGTACTTC.

This clonotype has more than one count but fewer than ten. The chain uses TRBV7-9 and TRBJ2-7; D may match TRBD1 or TRBD2 (6 bases each). Trimming took 1 base from V and 6 from J, leaving 13 bases between them. Germline V gene lookup returns CDR1 SEHNR and CDR2 FQNEAQ (reference sequence). The CDR3 contains 14 residues. CDR3 sequence: CASSLVVGGGEQYF. CDR3 DNA sequence: TGTGCCAGCAGCTTAGTCGTAGGGGGAGGCGAGCAGTACTTC.

About this clonotype itself: The CDR3 ends on some other residue instead of the conserved phenylalanine or tryptophan, so this is likely a read error. This chain links TRBV11-2 with TRBJ2-7; 9 nucleotides agree with TRBD2. The length of the CDR3 is 14 residues. Germline lookup yields CDR1 SGHAT and CDR2 FQNNGV. The CDR3 sequence is CVSSTPSGDYEQYL. In DNA, the CDR3 is TGTGTCAGCAGTACCCCTAGCGGGGACTACGAGCAGTACCTC.